The present T cell receptor (beta chain) was sequenced within a study of cytomegalovirus exposure and HLA in healthy donors (dated by TCRdb to 2017 to 2019). Regarding the complete study: An earlier analysis of approximately 640 of the donors reported about 250 Gb of sequence data and some 120 million unique TCR beta sequences from about 180 million T cells. Along with the approximately 620-subject first cohort, a separate validation cohort of around 110 different subjects was used. HLA typing covered class I and class II loci at four-digit resolution. Every discovery cohort repertoire had been produced on one sequencing platform. Genome-wide SNP genotypes for about 55% of the roughly 670 donors were used in a later genetic analysis, which treated that subset as a discovery cohort. Across some 400 genotyped donors of the cohort, an average of about 220,000 unique TCR beta nucleotide sequences per donor were sequenced, and approximately 17% of those sequences were non-productive. The study profiled the T cell repertoires of some 610 subjects by immunosequencing and related them to cytomegalovirus serostatus. Typing coverage differed by locus: A, B, C, DRB1 and DQB1 were typed in about 629-640 donors, DQA1 in approximately 520, DPA1 in 600 to 610, and DPB1 in just under 490. To study patterns of TCR occurrence, a later analysis re-analyzed previously published TCR beta repertoires from 600 to 750 donors and added high-resolution HLA genotyping. An earlier analysis of 587 of the donors used high-throughput TCR beta sequencing to judge whether each TCR beta V gene segment behaved as functional or pseudogenic. Of the 350 to 450 genotyped donors, about 84% fell in the genetic ancestry cluster associated with self-reported Caucasian donors. The aim of the study was to test whether cataloging public T cell receptors could identify signatures of past pathogen exposure. Several DR-DQ haplotypes were handled as single units for association and clustering because linkage in the cohort was strong. Approximately 300 gigabases of sequencing data and around 90 million unique TCR sequences made up an early release that covered 500 to 700 HLA-typed donors. In the later analysis, no new phenotypic data were used to find candidate immune exposures; instead, reliance was placed on TCR beta sequences and their occurrence across donors. High-throughput TCR immunosequencing, statistical association of individual TCRs with disease status, and machine learning were combined to predict cytomegalovirus infection status. Donor age, sex, ethnicity and CMV serostatus were compiled alongside the repertoire data. Study-wide conclusions, independent of this receptor: Because counts were too low, about 15 rarely observed V segments, including chromosome 9 orphons, were left out of the earlier analysis of some 600 of the donors. An association between a missense DCLRE1C variant and V-gene and J-gene trimming of TCR beta chains was found in a later genetic analysis and replicated in an independent cohort. A later analysis reported that several top co-occurrence clusters appeared linked to parvovirus B19, influenza, CMV and Epstein-Barr virus. Assigning TCR associations to individual alleles was difficult when HLA alleles, especially DR and DQ, strongly co-occurred. In a later analysis, most CMV-associated TCR beta chains were found to appear HLA-restricted, with HLA associations seemingly driven largely by CMV exposure. Because the 87-base-pair reads could not distinguish some IMGT-functional V segments, including TRBV6-2 and TRBV6-3, those segments were excluded. A later analysis found that TCR association rates varied across HLA loci, with DRB1 alleles showing the most associated TCRs and HLA-C alleles the fewest. In this cohort, only TCR beta chains were sequenced, and detectable features were limited by the absence of alpha or paired-chain data. CMV serostatus was the only immune exposure information available for the cohort. Three of the identified cytomegalovirus-associated TCR beta chains were confirmed in vitro to be specific for cytomegalovirus antigens. In a later genetic analysis, fewer N-insertions in productive TCRs were reported among donors in an Asian-associated ancestry cluster than the roughly 710-donor mean. A group of highly shared sequence variants was considered likely to be a technical artifact of the sequencing pipeline. Presence/absence analyses assumed roughly uniform sequencing depth across donors, an assumption that may not hold. It was suggested by the authors that the approach could potentially be generalized to other disease states and immunological phenotypes. Compared with equally common non-associated chains, HLA-associated TCR beta chains in a later analysis were more clonally expanded and had lower generation probabilities. Because HLA typing was missing for some donors at each locus, association tests included only the typed subset. The study gave a list of some 150 TCR beta chains associated with cytomegalovirus. Correlated functional status among segregating V segments might reflect linkage disequilibrium, but an unknown experimental factor could not be ruled out. An earlier analysis of 587 of the donors showed that most TCR beta V segments appeared in productive rearrangements either about 87% or about 30% of the time, which broadly matched IMGT annotations. Most TCR sequences were seen in very few donors, while some public TCRs were found in many individuals. At a false discovery rate of 0.05, a later analysis linked approximately 18,000 TCR beta sequences to specific HLA alleles. The classifier was reported to diagnose cytomegalovirus status with high specificity and sensitivity in both the original and validation cohorts. A further reported finding was that TCR beta sequences accurately predicted the HLA-A and HLA-B alleles for most subjects in the first cohort.

As regards this clone: No cognate antigen has been identified for it. Base qualities are not at hand, and no much larger clone is one base apart.

The cohort comprised 666 healthy bone marrow donors. At the time of sampling, every cohort member was nominally healthy, though immune exposures that went unrecorded were likely present. CMV serostatus was positive for 289 and negative for about half of the roughly 700 cohort members, and was not recorded for this donor. A peripheral blood sample was collected from each donor, and TCR beta sequencing was performed on peripheral blood mononuclear cells. The Qiagen DNeasy Blood Extraction Kit was used to extract genomic DNA from the blood cell samples. The protocol used for the library was the immunoSEQ multiplex PCR assay. For the multiplex PCR, a mixture combining 60 forward primers for TCR Vbeta segments and 13 reverse primers for TCR Jbeta segments was used. Amplification of the CDR3 region of rearranged TCR beta genes was performed with a multiplex PCR assay on genomic DNA. Amplified TCR beta libraries were sequenced as 87-base-pair reads on the Illumina HiSeq System. The authors' analysis ran thus. Across the 670 or so repertoires, a later analysis counted approximately 75 million unique TCR beta chains, 9.5 million to 12 million of which were shared by at least two donors. Raw reads were error-corrected and collapsed into unique sequences with a nearest-neighbor algorithm that merged closely related sequences to remove PCR and sequencing errors. Alignment of CDR3 sequences to IMGT reference sequences was used to assign V, D and J gene segments. Each retained sequence needed at least a six-nucleotide match to both a V gene segment and a J gene segment. A rearrangement was called productive if the CDR3 had no stop codons and remained in frame with V and J, and every other rearrangement was called non-productive. Following IMGT convention, CDR3 was defined as the stretch from the second conserved V-encoded cysteine to the conserved J-encoded phenylalanine. The earlier analysis of more than 450 of the donors excluded sequences that lacked an unambiguous match to a single V gene segment. An earlier analysis of under 750 of the donors called V segments functional above 56.7% productive rearrangements and segregating when the between-donor standard deviation exceeded 5%. A statistical classification framework was built to diagnose cytomegalovirus status from the catalog of TCR beta chain sequences. In a later analysis, V and J genes were assigned by comparing TCR nucleotide sequences against IMGT/GENE-DB human TR gene sequences. Using the TCRdist pipeline, a later analysis assigned CDR3 sequences along with most-parsimonious VDJ recombination scenarios. In a later analysis, every TCR beta chain was defined by the combination of its CDR3 amino acid sequence and its V-gene family, and reads without a unique V-gene family were dropped. A later analysis removed 592 highly shared, low-generation-probability nucleotide sequences to deal with suspected cross-contamination and a sequencing artifact. A later analysis calculated a clonal expansion index for each public chain from normalized within-repertoire ranks of inferred template counts. In a later analysis, generation probabilities were computed with a VDJ recombination model fitted to out-of-frame rearrangements, and the resulting probabilities were checked against IGoR. Hypergeometric tests were used in a later analysis to score TCR-TCR, TCR-HLA and TCR-CMV co-occurrence, with a repertoire-size bias correction applied to the TCR pairs. In a later analysis, false discovery rates were estimated by permuting HLA or CMV assignments 20 times. In a later analysis, co-occurring TCRs were grouped using DBSCAN, and TCRdist sequence similarity was added for clustering within HLA-allele-positive subsets. For co-occurrence clustering, repertoires with fewer than 30,000 or more than 120,000 public chains were excluded, along with about five repertoires with anomalous nucleotide sharing. TCRdb re-hosts the immuneACCESS table, in-frame sequences only. Its copies lack some clones; in the studies checked, an unresolved V gene accounts for under half of them, and the cause for the rest is not known. V, J and clone size are those of that table, while D and trimming were read from the DNA. The sample table records about 40,000 clones; 50% of these occur just once. The ten largest clonotypes hold 12% of the sample.

According to the germline V gene, CDR1 reads SNHLY and CDR2 reads FYNNEI. Taken from cysteine to phenylalanine, the CDR3 has 15 residues. Solely the CDR3 DNA is kept, with 45 bases framed from the first base. V is clipped by 4 bases and J by 6 bases, and the sequence between their germline boundaries is 18 bases long. The sequence came from a human donor in good health. Sequencing input: PBMCs. This receptor chain uses TRBV2 and TRBJ1-2; possibly the D gene is TRBD1, per 6 matching bases. The encoded CDR3 is CASSGDRTGFNGYTF. Here is the DNA: TGTGCCAGCAGTGGTGACAGGACGGGATTTAATGGCTACACCTTC.